Each of the 11 T cell receptor beta chains below was sequenced from the same sample in a study of regulatory T cells in long-lasting Graves disease. Investigators prepared the TCR beta libraries by applying iRepertoire HTBI primers and Arm-PCR of CDR3 regions. A single record per CDR3 protein comes from TCRdb applying MiXCR to the multiplex PCR reads. Of about 440,000 distinct CDR3 sequences listed, about a sixth are singletons. As for time point: newly diagnosed GD, antithyroid drugs for less than 3 months. With RNA extracted from PBMCs as input, the TCR library was made. Separately, the same data were catalogued under a study of T cells in Graves' hyperthyroidism and ophthalmopathy.

The sequenced sample was peripheral blood mononuclear cells (PBMCs), obtained at new diagnosis, from a patient treated with antithyroid drugs. The receptors stem from a woman aged 30 to 39 with Graves disease.

This clonotype was counted many times. The chain recombines TRBV6-2 or TRBV6-3 with TRBJ1-1; the D gene is possibly TRBD1 (6 bases). The germline V gene encodes CDR1 MNHEY and CDR2 SVGEGT. The V end was cut by 2 bases, the J end by 5 bases, with 12 bases between. This CDR3 region has 14 residues. In DNA form, the CDR3 reads TGTGCCAGCAGTTACAGGGGGGCAAGGACTGAAGCTTTCTTT. This gives the protein CASSYRGARTEAFF.

V gene TRBV12-3 or TRBV12-4 combines with J gene TRBJ2-2; 9 bases map to TRBD1. The CDR3 extends over 14 amino acids. Trimming took 6 bases from V and 4 from J; bases not matched to a gene: 3. The CDR3 loop reads CASRGTGPTGELFF. CDR3 DNA: TGTGCCAGCAGGGGGACAGGGCCCACCGGGGAGCTGTTTTTT.

This clonotype was recorded a few times. V and J are TRBV4-3 and TRBJ2-1; 7 bases line up with TRBD2. Germline trimming cut 1 base from V and 2 bases from J; bases unmatched to any gene: 5. The CDR3 is 16 amino acids. The V gene's germline CDR1 is LGHNA and CDR2 YSLEER. The CDR3, as DNA: TGCGCCAGCAGCCAAGCCTCTGGGACTACCTACAATGAGCAGTTCTTC. Protein: CASSQASGTTYNEQFF.

The table lists this clonotype with many counts. The rearrangement joins TRBV7-2 to TRBJ1-2, with 7 bases aligning to TRBD1. This CDR3 is built from 15 residues. Germline V gives CDR1 SGHTA, CDR2 FQGNSA. Trimming cost V 1 base and J 6 bases; bases outside gene matches: 8. CDR3 bases: TGTGCCAGCAGCTTAGATGGGACAGCCGGTGATGGCTACACCTTC. Its translation: CASSLDGTAGDGYTF.

The table lists this clonotype with many counts. J is TRBJ2-5 and V is TRBV20-1; 9 bases are shared with TRBD1. V was pared by 3 bases and J by 1 base, with 12 bases of the junction left unmatched. The CDR3 runs 17 residues. Germline V CDR1 and CDR2: DFQATT, SNEGSKA (reference sequence). The CDR3 coding sequence is TGCAGTGCTAGTTTTCCGGGACAGGGAAATCCCCAAGAGACCCAGTACTTC. Encoded protein: CSASFPGQGNPQETQYF.

In its sample, this clonotype was seen a few times. V usage is TRBV7-2 and J usage is TRBJ2-4; tentatively, D is TRBD2 (6 bases). CDR3 length: 15 amino acids. V dropped 0 bases and J dropped 9 bases, with 15 bases sitting between them. Germline CDR1 is SGHTA and CDR2 is FQGNSA. CDR3 sequence: CASSLAGGEGLIQYF. The DNA for the CDR3 is TGTGCCAGCAGCTTAGCGGGAGGCGAGGGTCTCATTCAGTACTTC.

This clonotype was detected many times. CDR3 bases: TGTGCCAGCAGAGAATGGGACAGCGGCTACACCTTC. Its protein is CASREWDSGYTF. The chain joins TRBV12-3 or TRBV12-4 to TRBJ1-2; 7 bases line up with TRBD1. The CDR3 runs 12 residues. J was trimmed by 8 bases and V by 6 bases; bases with no gene match: 6.

The chain is built from TRBV15 and TRBJ1-5; D call uncertain. The germline gives CDR1 LNHNV, CDR2 YYDKDF (reference sequence). V lost 1 base and J 0 bases, leaving 7 bases between the germline ends. This CDR3 comprises 15 residues. CDR3 region: CATSRVIGSNQPQHF. CDR3 DNA sequence: TGTGCCACCAGCAGAGTAATAGGTAGCAATCAGCCCCAGCATTTT.

At least ten counts were recorded for this clonotype. This chain joins TRBV28 and TRBJ2-4, with 11 bases fitting TRBD1. Germline CDR1 reads MDHEN; CDR2 reads SYDVKM. V trimming: 6 bases; J trimming: 0 bases; junction bases outside the gene matches: 13. The CDR3 spans 19 residues. Here the CDR3 reads CASSSFPGTGGLAKNIQYF. In DNA form, the CDR3 reads TGTGCCAGCAGCAGCTTCCCCGGGACAGGGGGACTAGCCAAAAACATTCAGTACTTC.

There are a few counts of this clonotype. The DNA of the CDR3 is TGCGCCAGCAGCCAAAAGACTAGCGGGAGGGCCTCGACCGTCTACAATGAGCAGTTCTTC. Protein sequence: CASSQKTSGRASTVYNEQFF. V is TRBV4-3 and J is TRBJ2-1; TRBD2 matches at 14 bases. The CDR3 is 20 residues long. V trimming: 2 bases; J trimming: 3 bases; junction bases outside the gene matches: 12. In germline, CDR1 is LGHNA, CDR2 YSLEER.

This clonotype showed up many times. The chain couples TRBV7-2 to TRBJ2-7, with 8 bases aligning to TRBD1. CDR3 length: 15 residues. CDR1 and CDR2 (germline): SGHTA, FQGNSA. V lost 0 bases and J lost 4; bases outside the gene matches: 5. Here the CDR3 DNA reads TGTGCCAGCAGCTTAGCTCCGAACAGGGGGTACGAGCAGTACTTC. The encoded protein is CASSLAPNRGYEQYF.